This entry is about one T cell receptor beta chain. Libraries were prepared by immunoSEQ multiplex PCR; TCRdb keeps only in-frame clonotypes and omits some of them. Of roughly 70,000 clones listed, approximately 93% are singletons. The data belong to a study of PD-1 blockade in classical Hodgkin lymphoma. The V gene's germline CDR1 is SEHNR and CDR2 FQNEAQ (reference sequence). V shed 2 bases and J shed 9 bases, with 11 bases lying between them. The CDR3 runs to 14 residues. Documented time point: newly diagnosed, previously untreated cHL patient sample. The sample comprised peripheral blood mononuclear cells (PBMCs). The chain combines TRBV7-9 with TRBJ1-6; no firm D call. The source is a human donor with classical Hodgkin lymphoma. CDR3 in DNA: TGTGCCAGCAGCTTAAATGACTTTCTTTCACCCCTCCACTTT. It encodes CASSLNDFLSPLHF.